This entry lists 31 T cell receptor beta chains sequenced from one sample in a study of immune evolution from preneoplasia to lung adenocarcinoma. TCRdb keeps only in-frame clones here, not all; method: immunoSEQ multiplex PCR. The profile shows some 9,100 clones, around 80% of them singletons. Sequencing input: FFPE lung adenocarcinoma in situ tissue. The origin of the receptors is a person in their sixties or seventies with lung adenocarcinoma.

CDR3 amino acids: CAGRQGAGNTEAFF. CDR3 DNA sequence: TGTGCCGGACGACAGGGGGCGGGGAACACTGAAGCTTTCTTT. This chain links TRBV2 with TRBJ1-1; 10 bases are shared with TRBD1. With V trimmed by 11 bases and J by 1 base, 7 bases remained unmatched. The germline V gene has CDR1 SNHLY and CDR2 FYNNEI. The CDR3 loop spans 14 amino acids.

Here the CDR3 DNA reads TGTGCCATCACTTCCCCGGGACTAGCGGGGGGATTCTACGAGCAGTACTTC. As protein: CAITSPGLAGGFYEQYF. V gene TRBV10-3 combines with J gene TRBJ2-7; 15 bases are a match to TRBD2. The CDR3 totals 17 residues. From germline, CDR1 is ENHRY and CDR2 SYGVKD. V shed 7 bases and J 3 bases; nucleotides not matched to a gene: 10.

The chain uses TRBV7-9 and TRBJ1-5, with unresolved D. Trimming stripped 4 bases from V and 9 bases from J, with 10 bases between. This CDR3 comprises 12 residues. The germline V gene has CDR1 SEHNR and CDR2 FQNEAQ (reference sequence). CDR3 region: CASSSPGWPQHF. As DNA, the CDR3 is TGTGCCAGCAGCTCCCCAGGATGGCCCCAGCATTTT. The complete variable domain, with remaining parts taken from reference TRBV7-9 and TRBJ1-5, reads DTGVSQNPRHKITKRGQNVTFRCDPISEHNRLYWYRQTLGQGPEFLTYFQNEAQLEKSRLLSDRFSAERPKGSFSTLEIQRTEQGDSAMYLCASSSPGWPQHFGDGTRLSIL.

Here the CDR3 reads CASSPAGRGRPKYF. The CDR3 DNA sequence: TGTGCCAGCAGTCCGGCGGGCAGGGGGCGCCCAAAGTACTTC. The chain recombines TRBV6-5 with TRBJ2-5; TRBD1 matches 8 bases. CDR1 is MNHEY and CDR2 is SVGAGI in the germline V gene. This CDR3 has 14 residues. J lost 12 bases, V lost 5 bases, and 14 bases had no gene match.

The V gene is TRBV5-4, the J gene TRBJ2-1; D is ambiguous. V was clipped by 0 bases and J by 0 bases, with 4 bases between them. From germline, CDR1 is SGHNT and CDR2 YYREEE (reference sequence). This CDR3 spans 14 amino acids. CDR3 sequence reads: CASSLEGSYNEQFF. The CDR3 bases are TGTGCCAGCAGCTTGGAGGGCTCCTACAATGAGCAGTTCTTC.

V usage is TRBV27 and J usage is TRBJ2-1; 13 bases map to TRBD2. Germline CDR1 reads MNHEY; CDR2 reads SMNVEV (reference sequence). Losses at the gene ends were 5 bases for V and 7 bases for J; bases not matched to a gene: 8. This CDR3 is built from 16 residues. The CDR3 nucleotides are TGTGCCAGCAGTATCATTGGACTAGCGGGGGCAAATGAGCAGTTCTTC. This sequence encodes CASSIIGLAGANEQFF.

The J gene is TRBJ2-5, the V gene TRBV14; tentatively, D is TRBD2 (6 bases). Germline values: CDR1 SGHDN, CDR2 FVKESK. The CDR3 length is 16 residues. V was cut by 1 base and J by 7 bases, with 19 bases left in between. The CDR3 reads CASSQVGAVDGGTQYF. The CDR3 DNA reads TGTGCCAGCAGCCAAGTAGGAGCCGTCGACGGGGGGACCCAGTACTTC.

V usage is TRBV6-1 and J usage is TRBJ2-7; 10 bases are a match to TRBD1. The CDR3 loop spans 14 amino acids. Germline lookup yields CDR1 MNHNS and CDR2 SASEGT. V lost 4 bases, J lost 6 bases, and 6 bases stayed unmatched. CDR3: CASSATGGLGEQYF. CDR3 bases: TGTGCCAGCAGTGCGACAGGGGGCTTAGGCGAGCAGTACTTC.

CDR3 loop: CASNRDRGEAFF. The CDR3 bases are TGTGCCAGTAATAGGGATCGGGGTGAAGCTTTCTTT. The chain combines TRBV19 with TRBJ1-1; D gene unclear. V was pared by 7 bases and J by 7 bases, with 13 bases between. The germline V gene has CDR1 LNHDA and CDR2 SQIVND (reference sequence). This CDR3 is built from 12 residues.

This chain connects TRBV12-5 to TRBJ2-5, with D possibly TRBD1 on 8 matching bases. Trimming took 6 bases from V and 5 from J, leaving 19 bases between them. Looked up from germline, CDR1 is LGHNT and CDR2 is FRNRAP. The length of the CDR3 is 15 residues. The CDR3 DNA sequence: TGTGCTAGTGGGGCGGACAGGGCGCGGGGGGAGACCCAGTACTTC. As protein: CASGADRARGETQYF.

This chain joins TRBV18 and TRBJ1-1; TRBD1 agrees at 7 bases. This CDR3 region has 14 residues. V shed 3 bases, J shed 3 bases, and the junction held 4 bases outside the gene matches. Germline CDR1 reads KGHSH; CDR2 reads LQKENI. CDR3 residues: CASSPVQGHTEAFF. CDR3 coding DNA: TGTGCCAGCTCACCCGTACAGGGGCACACTGAAGCTTTCTTT.

The J gene is TRBJ2-2, the V gene TRBV4-3; D remains unclear. The V gene lost 1 base and the J gene lost 2 bases, with 11 bases spanning the gap. The CDR3 is 16 amino acids. Germline V gene lookup returns CDR1 LGHNA and CDR2 YSLEER. The CDR3 DNA reads TGCGCCAGCAGCCAAGCTGGGTTGGGAAACACCGGGGAGCTGTTTTTT. Amino acid sequence: CASSQAGLGNTGELFF.

The chain employs TRBV4-1 and TRBJ2-2; TRBD1 might be the D (6 bases). V lost 1 base and J 6 bases, leaving 12 bases between the germline ends. CDR3 length equals 15 residues. In germline, CDR1 is MGHRA, CDR2 YSYEKL. CDR3: CASSQARQVPGELFF. CDR3 DNA sequence: TGCGCCAGCAGCCAAGCGAGACAGGTCCCCGGGGAGCTGTTTTTT.

The V gene is TRBV19, the J gene TRBJ1-5; D is ambiguous. This CDR3 contains 14 residues. Germline CDR1 and CDR2: LNHDA and SQIVND (reference sequence). The V end was cut by 6 bases, the J end by 1 base, with 10 bases between. The CDR3 nucleotides are TGTGCCAGTAGCGCCCCCGGAAGCAATCAGCCCCAGCATTTT. As protein: CASSAPGSNQPQHF. Using reference TRBV19 and TRBJ1-5 for the parts outside the CDR3, the full variable domain is DGGITQSPKYLFRKEGQNVTLSCEQNLNHDAMYWYRQDPGQGLRLIYYSQIVNDFQKGDIAEGYSVSREKKESFPLTVTSAQKNPTAFYLCASSAPGSNQPQHFGDGTRLSIL.

The rearrangement uses TRBV5-1 and TRBJ1-1; no definite D call. V gave up 4 bases and J gave up 5 bases, with 12 bases separating them. The CDR3 runs to 13 residues. CDR1 is SGHRS, CDR2 YFSETQ, per germline. This chain's CDR3 is CASSTERSTEAFF. The CDR3 DNA is TGCGCCAGCAGCACCGAGAGGTCGACTGAAGCTTTCTTT. Looking up the rest from reference TRBV5-1 and TRBJ1-1 gives the full variable domain: KAGVTQTPRYLIKTRGQQVTLSCSPISGHRSVSWYQQTPGQGLQFLFEYFSETQRNKGNFPGRFSGRQFSNSRSEMNVSTLELGDSALYLCASSTERSTEAFFGQGTRLTVV.

This rearrangement joins TRBV28 to TRBJ1-5, with D unresolved. This CDR3 is built from 12 residues. The V gene lost 7 bases and the J gene lost 6 bases, with 10 bases spanning the gap. Germline lookup yields CDR1 MDHEN and CDR2 SYDVKM. The CDR3 spells CASIRVGQPQHF. Here the CDR3 DNA reads TGTGCCAGCATTAGGGTGGGTCAGCCCCAGCATTTT.

This clone is categorized as medium-sized. The rearrangement uses TRBV28 and TRBJ1-5; the D gene is possibly TRBD1 (6 bases). Per the germline V gene, CDR1 is MDHEN and CDR2 is SYDVKM. CDR3 length equals 13 residues. Trimming took 6 bases from V and 6 from J, leaving 12 bases between them. The CDR3, as DNA: TGTGCCAGCAGCAAAACAGGGTTTCAGCCCCAGCATTTT. It codes for CASSKTGFQPQHF.

The rearrangement joins TRBV7-2 to TRBJ1-5; D is perhaps TRBD1 (6 bases). The CDR3 is 15 residues long. V lost 6 bases, J lost 6 bases, and 18 bases lay in between. CDR1 is SGHTA and CDR2 is FQGNSA in the germline V gene. CDR3 in amino acids: CASSRDGGQGQPQHF. The DNA for the CDR3 is TGTGCCAGCAGTCGAGATGGGGGCCAGGGTCAGCCCCAGCATTTT.

V gene TRBV6-6 combines with J gene TRBJ1-1; no definite D call. The V and J ends lost 4 bases and 1 base respectively, with 7 bases between them. The CDR3 is made up of 13 amino acids. CDR1 is MNHNY and CDR2 is SVGAGI in the germline V gene (reference sequence). Here the CDR3 DNA reads TGTGCCAGCAGTTTGCCTCCGAACACTGAAGCTTTCTTT. The encoded protein is CASSLPPNTEAFF.

The J gene is TRBJ2-1, the V gene TRBV27, with 10 bases aligning to TRBD2. V gave up 5 bases and J gave up 8 bases; unmatched junction bases: 9. CDR3 length equals 15 residues. Per germline, CDR1 MNHEY and CDR2 SMNVEV (reference sequence). For the CDR3, the DNA is TGTGCCAGCAGTACCCAGCGGGGGGGGAAGTATGAGCAGTTCTTC. It codes for CASSTQRGGKYEQFF.

The rearrangement joins TRBV7-2 to TRBJ2-7; D not resolved. The CDR3 spans 13 residues. CDR1 and CDR2 from the germline V gene are SGHTA and FQGNSA. V was cut by 3 bases and J by 6 bases, with 12 bases left in between. The CDR3 here is CASSFMTASEQYF. The CDR3, as DNA: TGTGCCAGCAGCTTCATGACGGCGAGCGAGCAGTACTTC.

The chain has TRBV18 and TRBJ1-2; no clear D. V lost 5 bases to trimming and J lost 6 bases, with 13 bases between them. Germline V gene lookup returns CDR1 KGHSH and CDR2 LQKENI. The CDR3 is 13 amino acids. CDR3 nucleotides: TGTGCCAGCTCAAACCAAGGAGGGAATGGCTACACCTTC. It yields the protein CASSNQGGNGYTF.

In this sample, this clone turned up once. V gene TRBV4-1 combines with J gene TRBJ1-4; D gene uncertain. Looked up from germline, CDR1 is MGHRA and CDR2 is YSYEKL. The germline V and J ends were trimmed by 0 bases and 7 bases, with 9 bases remaining between them. The CDR3 sequence is 14 residues long. CDR3 in amino acids: CASSQDLALEKLFF. CDR3 coding DNA: TGCGCCAGCAGCCAAGATTTGGCTCTTGAAAAACTGTTTTTT.

The chain uses TRBV9 and TRBJ1-1; D not certain. This CDR3 spans 13 amino acids. Germline V CDR1 and CDR2: SGDLS, YYNGEE. V shed 0 bases and J shed 8 bases, with 11 bases lying between them. The CDR3 spells CASSVVEGLEAFF. The CDR3 DNA follows: TGTGCCAGCAGCGTAGTAGAAGGGTTGGAAGCTTTCTTT. Variable domain in full (rest from reference TRBV9 and TRBJ1-1): DSGVTQTPKHLITATGQRVTLRCSPRSGDLSVYWYQQSLDQGLQFLIQYYNGEERAKGNILERFSAQQFPDLHSELNLSSLELGDSALYFCASSVVEGLEAFFGQGTRLTVV.

The V gene is TRBV19, the J gene TRBJ1-1; 10 bases are shared with TRBD1. There are 14 residues in the CDR3. From germline, CDR1 is LNHDA and CDR2 SQIVND (reference sequence). After removal of 9 bases from V and 3 bases from J, the junction contained 7 bases not matched to a gene. The CDR3 DNA follows: TGTGCCAGCATGAGGACAGGGGGTGACACTGAAGCTTTCTTT. The encoded protein is CASMRTGGDTEAFF.

This clone was observed once. The chain employs TRBV6-6 and TRBJ1-2; TRBD1 agrees at 9 bases. V was clipped by 4 bases and J by 6 bases; unmatched bases: 9. Germline V gene data show CDR1 as MNHNY and CDR2 as SVGAGI (reference sequence). The CDR3 contains 15 residues. In DNA form, the CDR3 reads TGTGCCAGCAGTTTACGGGACAGGGTCGCGAATGGCTACACCTTC. Amino acid sequence: CASSLRDRVANGYTF.

The chain uses TRBV7-8 and TRBJ1-2, with D uncertain. V lost 6 bases and J lost 6, with 23 bases in between. The germline V gene has CDR1 SGHVS and CDR2 FQNEAQ. This CDR3 region has 16 residues. The CDR3 DNA reads as TGTGCCAGCAGGGAAACCCGGGTAGGAGGCGGAAATGGCTACACCTTC. This codes for CASRETRVGGGNGYTF.

By proportion, this clone is medium-sized. The chain links TRBV29-1 to TRBJ2-6; D is possibly TRBD1 (5 bases). The germline V gene has CDR1 SQVTM and CDR2 ANQGSEA. This CDR3 comprises 13 residues. Trimming removed 5 bases at V and 2 bases at J, with 7 bases between. The CDR3 protein is CSVLGAGANVLTF. The CDR3 nucleotides are TGCAGCGTTCTAGGGGCTGGGGCCAACGTCCTGACTTTC.

This clone occurred once. The rearrangement uses TRBV11-1 and TRBJ1-2; the D is unclear. The CDR3 contains 13 residues. The germline V and J ends were trimmed by 7 bases and 8 bases, with 17 bases remaining between them. Germline V gene data show CDR1 as SGHAT and CDR2 as FQDESV (reference sequence). DNA for the CDR3: TGTGCCAGCACTTCGGGCCCCCCGACCGGCTACACCTTC. It translates to CASTSGPPTGYTF.

This clone was found once. This CDR3 is CASSQGLVGSTLNTEAFF. In DNA form, the CDR3 reads TGCGCCAGCAGCCAAGGGTTGGTCGGATCAACCTTGAACACTGAAGCTTTCTTT. The chain couples TRBV4-3 to TRBJ1-1; no clear D. There are 18 residues in the CDR3. Per germline, CDR1 LGHNA and CDR2 YSLEER. Trimming removed 1 base at V and 0 bases at J, with 18 bases between.

V gene TRBV6-5 combines with J gene TRBJ1-1, with unresolved D. Trimming removed 4 bases from V and 5 bases from J, with 20 bases in between. Germline V gene sequence: CDR1 MNHEY, CDR2 SVGAGI. The CDR3 spans 16 residues. The CDR3 DNA reads as TGTGCCAGCAGTTCCCTAAACTCTATTAGGGAGACTGAAGCTTTCTTT. Its translation is CASSSLNSIRETEAFF.